This is a list of T cell receptor beta chains from one sample in a study of blood T cell repertoires in COVID-19. Using immunoSEQ multiplex PCR, the repertoire was profiled, and TCRdb retains in-frame clones only, with some absent. The table has fewer than 150,000 clones, 88% seen once. Material for sequencing was peripheral blood. All receptors come from a man aged 45 to 65 with active or convalescent COVID-19. The CDR3 runs from the conserved cysteine through the conserved F or W. The D gene is left open where the match is weak. Clone size is shown for a subset of rows, as once, few, many or a class of expanded clone.

>NA|NA|TRBV9|TRBJ2-1
TGTGCCAGCAGCGTAGAGGGGGCGGGAGGCCCCCCGTTCTTC
CASSVEGAGGPPFF
>NA|NA|TRBV5-4|TRBJ1-3
TGTGCCAGCAGCTTGGATCGGGGGGTCCTCTCTGGAAACACCATATATTTT
CASSLDRGVLSGNTIYF
>NA|NA|TRBV18|TRBJ2-7
TGTGCCAGCTCACCACCGTTTACAGGGCTTTCCTACGAGCAGTACTTC
CASSPPFTGLSYEQYF
>NA|NA|TRBV15|TRBJ1-4
TGTGCCACCAGCAGAGTGGGGGGTATGGGTGAAAAACTGTTTTTT
CATSRVGGMGEKLFF
>NA|NA|TRBV11-2|TRBJ1-1
TGTGCCAGCAGCCTGTACACTGAAGCTTTCTTT
CASSLYTEAFF
>NA|NA|TRBV19|TRBJ1-5
TGTGCCAGTAGTACAGGGGTTGGTGGTCAGCCCCAGCATTTT
CASSTGVGGQPQHF
>NA|TRBD1|TRBV27|TRBJ1-2
TGTGCCAGCAGTCCCGGGACAGCTCATGGCTACACCTTC
CASSPGTAHGYTF
>NA|NA|TRBV6-6|TRBJ2-7
TGTGCCAGCAGTTACGGGGGCCCCTACGAGCAGTACTTC
CASSYGGPYEQYF
>NA|NA|TRBV5-4|TRBJ1-6
TGTGCCAGCAGCTTGGGGACAGTGAATTCACCCCTCCACTTT
CASSLGTVNSPLHF
>NA|TRBD1|TRBV5-1|TRBJ1-2
TGCGCCAGCAGAGACAGGGCTGGTGGCTACACCTTC
CASRDRAGGYTF
>NA|NA|TRBV7-9|TRBJ2-3
TGTGCCAGCAGCTTTGAGTTGAAGAGCACAGATACGCAGTATTTT
CASSFELKSTDTQYF
>once|TRBD2|TRBV25-1|TRBJ2-3
TGTGCCAGCAGTGAGACTAGCCGGGGAACAGATACGCAGTATTTT
CASSETSRGTDTQYF
>NA|NA|TRBV6-5|TRBJ2-5
TGTGCCAGCAGCCGAGGGGAGGTTTCTGAAAAGACCCAGTACTTC
CASSRGEVSEKTQYF
>NA|NA|TRBV25-1|TRBJ2-2
TGTGCCAGCAGTGAGCGAGACACCGGGGAGCTGTTTTTT
CASSERDTGELFF
>NA|NA|TRBV28|TRBJ1-6
TGTGCCAGCAGCCACCGGGACACAAATTCACCCCTCCACTTT
CASSHRDTNSPLHF
>NA|NA|TRBV4-3|TRBJ2-2
TGCGCCAGCAGGTGGGGGGAGAACACCGGGGAGCTGTTTTTT
CASRWGENTGELFF
>few|NA|TRBV5-1|TRBJ2-2
TGCGCCAGCAGTCGGGACAACCTTGGGACCGGGGAGCTGTTTTTT
CASSRDNLGTGELFF
>once|TRBD1|TRBV7-3|TRBJ2-5
TGTGCCAGCAGCTTAACGCCGACAGGGAGAGAGACCCAGTACTTC
CASSLTPTGRETQYF
>NA|NA|TRBV4-1|TRBJ2-5
TGCGCCAGCAGCCGCGCTGGGCGGGATTACGTGACCCAGTACTTC
CASSRAGRDYVTQYF
>NA|NA|TRBV27|TRBJ2-2
TGTGCCAGCAGTTTTGAGACTAGGCTTCGGACCGGGGAGCTGTTTTTT
CASSFETRLRTGELFF
>NA|NA|TRBV18|TRBJ2-1
TGTGCCAGCTCACCACCTTTAAGCGAGCAGTTCTTC
CASSPPLSEQFF
>NA|TRBD1|TRBV24-1|TRBJ2-3
TGTGCCACCAGTGGTGCGGGGACAGGGCTTTCTGATACGCAGTATTTT
CATSGAGTGLSDTQYF
>NA|TRBD2|TRBV7-9|TRBJ2-1
TGTGCCAGCAGCGGCGGACTAGCGGCCAGTGAGCAGTTCTTC
CASSGGLAASEQFF
>NA|NA|TRBV7-7|TRBJ1-5
TGTGCTAGCAGCCCGCGGACAGTCGAGGGTGGCAATCAGCCCCAGCATTTT
CASSPRTVEGGNQPQHF
>NA|TRBD1|TRBV6-2/TRBV6-3|TRBJ1-6
TGTGCCAGCAGTTACCAAGGACAGGGAAATTCACCCCTCCACTTT
CASSYQGQGNSPLHF
>few|TRBD1|TRBV5-1|TRBJ2-7
TGCGCCAGCAGCTTGGGACAGGGCAGCAACGAGCAGTACTTC
CASSLGQGSNEQYF
>NA|TRBD2|TRBV28|TRBJ2-1
TGTGCCAGCAGTTCGGGACTAGCGGGGGAAGACAATGAGCAGTTCTTC
CASSSGLAGEDNEQFF
>NA|NA|TRBV11-2|TRBJ1-1
TGTGCCAGCAGCTTAGTACAGACACCTACTGAAGCTTTCTTT
CASSLVQTPTEAFF
>NA|NA|TRBV9|TRBJ2-2
TGTGCCAGCACAGGGGATGCGGCCGGGGAGCTGTTTTTT
CASTGDAAGELFF
>NA|NA|TRBV7-9|TRBJ1-2
TGTGCCAGCAGCTTAGTCAGGGATGGCTACACCTTC
CASSLVRDGYTF
>few|NA|TRBV24-1|TRBJ2-3
TGTGCCACCAGTGCTGCCGGGAGAGCAGATACGCAGTATTTT
CATSAAGRADTQYF
>NA|NA|TRBV3-1/TRBV3-2|TRBJ2-1
TGTGCCAGCAGCTATCGACTAGGCCACAATGAGCAGTTCTTC
CASSYRLGHNEQFF
>NA|TRBD1|TRBV27|TRBJ1-1
TGTGCCAGCAAACTACAGGGGGCGAACACTGAAGCTTTCTTT
CASKLQGANTEAFF
>NA|TRBD1|TRBV10-2|TRBJ2-2
TGCGCCAGCAAAATGGACAGGGGGGACACCGGGGAGCTGTTTTTT
CASKMDRGDTGELFF
>NA|NA|TRBV6-2/TRBV6-3|TRBJ2-7
TGTGCCAGCAGTTACTCGGGGCTAGCCTACGAGCAGTACTTC
CASSYSGLAYEQYF
>NA|NA|TRBV5-6|TRBJ2-1
TGTGCCAGCAGCTTCTCCGACAATGAGCAGTTCTTC
CASSFSDNEQFF
>NA|NA|TRBV29-1|TRBJ1-1
TGCAGCGTCCCTAATGACATGAACACTGAAGCTTTCTTT
CSVPNDMNTEAFF
>NA|NA|TRBV2|TRBJ2-1
TGTGCCAGCACCGAAGGGGGATATGAGCAGTTCTTC
CASTEGGYEQFF
>NA|TRBD1|TRBV5-1|TRBJ2-7
TGCGCCCGCAGCCCTGGGGGGGGACAGGGGATCTACGAGCAGTACTTC
CARSPGGGQGIYEQYF
>NA|TRBD1|TRBV7-9|TRBJ1-1
TGTGCCAGCAGCTTTCTCCGACAGGGAGACACTGAAGCTTTCTTT
CASSFLRQGDTEAFF
>NA|TRBD1|TRBV6-2/TRBV6-3|TRBJ2-7
TGTGCCAGCCGTTTCCGACTCGGGACAGGGCGATACGAGCAGTACTTC
CASRFRLGTGRYEQYF
>few|NA|TRBV24-1|TRBJ2-7
TGTGCCACCAGTGATTCTACGTGGGCCGAGCAGTACTTC
CATSDSTWAEQYF
>NA|TRBD1|TRBV2|TRBJ1-1
TGTGCCAGCAGAACGGGACAGATGGACACTGAAGCTTTCTTT
CASRTGQMDTEAFF
>NA|NA|TRBV18|TRBJ2-1
TGTGCCAGCTCTCCGGGAGCTAATCCGAGGGACAATGAGCAGTTCTTC
CASSPGANPRDNEQFF